This TCR beta chain came from a study of T-cell memory formation after mild COVID-19. Ten or more counts support this clonotype. TCRdb itself ran the 5' RACE reads through MiXCR, one entry per CDR3 protein. The table lists around 310,000 distinct CDR3 sequences, roughly an eighth of them singletons, with roughly 21% in the top ten. Looked up from germline, CDR1 is SGHTA and CDR2 is FQGTGA. V lost 5 bases and J lost 2; bases outside the gene matches: 6. The CDR3 has 16 residues. Sample: PBMCs or a T cell subset sorted from them (not recorded which). V gene TRBV7-3 combines with J gene TRBJ2-5, with 12 bases identical to TRBD2. This TCR came from a man younger than 35 who had mild COVID-19 (a few samples of this study predate the infection). Cell type and time point are not known. CDR3 in DNA: TGTGCCAGCAGCCCCGGGACTAGCGGGCAACAAGAGACCCAGTACTTC. Its protein is CASSPGTSGQQETQYF. Filled out from reference TRBV7-3 and TRBJ2-5, the complete variable domain reads GAGVSQTPSNKVTEKGKYVELRCDPISGHTALYWYRQSLGQGPEFLIYFQGTGAADDSGLPNDRFFAVRPEGSVSTLKIQRTERGDSAVYLCASSPGTSGQQETQYFGPGTRLLVL.